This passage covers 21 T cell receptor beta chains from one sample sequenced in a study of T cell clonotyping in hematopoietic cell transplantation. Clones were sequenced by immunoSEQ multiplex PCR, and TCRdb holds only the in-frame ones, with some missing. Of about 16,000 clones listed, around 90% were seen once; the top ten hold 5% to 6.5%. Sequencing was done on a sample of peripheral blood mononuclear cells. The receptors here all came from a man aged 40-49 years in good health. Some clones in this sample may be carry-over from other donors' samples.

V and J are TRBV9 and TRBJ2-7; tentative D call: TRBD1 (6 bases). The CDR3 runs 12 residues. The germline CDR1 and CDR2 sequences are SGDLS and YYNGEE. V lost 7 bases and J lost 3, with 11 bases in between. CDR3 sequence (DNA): TGTGCCAGCGGGACGGGACACTACGAGCAGTACTTC. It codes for CASGTGHYEQYF.

CDR3 in DNA: TGTGCCAGCAGCGCCGGGACAGGAAATCAGCCCCAGCATTTT. Translation: CASSAGTGNQPQHF. The chain carries TRBV9 and TRBJ1-5, with 8 bases fitting TRBD1. From germline, CDR1 is SGDLS and CDR2 YYNGEE. V lost 3 bases, J lost 4 bases, and 3 bases stayed unmatched. The CDR3 runs 14 residues.

CDR3 nucleotides: TGTGCCAGCAGCAGGGGACTCAACAATGAGCAGTTCTTC. Translation gives CASSRGLNNEQFF. The chain has TRBV7-2 and TRBJ2-1; D is possibly TRBD2 (6 bases). The ends were cut back, 5 bases at V and 5 bases at J, with 10 bases in the middle. The CDR3 extends over 13 amino acids. Germline V gene data show CDR1 as SGHTA and CDR2 as FQGNSA.

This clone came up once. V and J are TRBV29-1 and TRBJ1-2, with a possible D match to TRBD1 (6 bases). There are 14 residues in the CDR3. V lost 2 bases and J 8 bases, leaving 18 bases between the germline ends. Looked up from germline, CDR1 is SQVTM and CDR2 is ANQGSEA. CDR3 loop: CSVEPPGTPSGYTF. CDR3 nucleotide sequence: TGCAGCGTTGAACCTCCAGGGACACCGTCAGGCTACACCTTC.

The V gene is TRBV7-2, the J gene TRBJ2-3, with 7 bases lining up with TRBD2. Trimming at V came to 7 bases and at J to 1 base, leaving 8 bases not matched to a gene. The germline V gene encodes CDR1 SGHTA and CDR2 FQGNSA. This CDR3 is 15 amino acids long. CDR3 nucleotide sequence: TGTGCCAGCACCCCAGCGGGGCGGGGCACAGATACGCAGTATTTT. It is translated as CASTPAGRGTDTQYF.

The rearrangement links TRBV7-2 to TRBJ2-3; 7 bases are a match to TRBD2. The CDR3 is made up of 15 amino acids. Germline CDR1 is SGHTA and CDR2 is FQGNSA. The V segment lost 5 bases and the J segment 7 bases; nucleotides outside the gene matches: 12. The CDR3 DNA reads TGTGCCAGCAGCGGGACGGGGGGATTTGCGAATACGCAGTATTTT. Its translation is CASSGTGGFANTQYF. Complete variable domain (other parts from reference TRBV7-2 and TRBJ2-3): GAGVSQSPSNKVTEKGKDVELRCDPISGHTALYWYRQSLGQGLEFLIYFQGNSAPDKSGLPSDRFSAERTGGSVSTLTIQRTQQEDSAVYLCASSGTGGFANTQYFGPGTRLTVL.

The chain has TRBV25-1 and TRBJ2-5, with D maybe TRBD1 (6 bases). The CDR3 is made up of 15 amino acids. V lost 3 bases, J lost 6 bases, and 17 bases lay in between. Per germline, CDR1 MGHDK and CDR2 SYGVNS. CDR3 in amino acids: CASSDTPTGLQTQYF. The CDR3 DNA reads TGTGCCAGCAGTGACACTCCCACAGGGCTCCAGACCCAGTACTTC.

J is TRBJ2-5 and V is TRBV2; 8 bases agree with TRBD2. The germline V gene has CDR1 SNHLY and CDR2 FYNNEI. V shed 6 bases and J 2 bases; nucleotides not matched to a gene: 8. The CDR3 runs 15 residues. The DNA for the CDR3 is TGTGCCAGCAGCGGGACTAGATCTAGACAAGAGACCCAGTACTTC. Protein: CASSGTRSRQETQYF.

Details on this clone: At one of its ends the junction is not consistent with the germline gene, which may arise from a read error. The CDR3 nucleotides read TGTGCTAGCAGCCGCCTTAGGGGTGGCTACACCTTC. Amino acids: CASSRLRGGYTF. The V and J genes are TRBV7-7 and TRBJ1-2; maybe TRBD1 (5 bases). CDR1 is SSHAT and CDR2 is FNYEAQ in the germline V gene (reference sequence). The CDR3 has 12 amino acids.

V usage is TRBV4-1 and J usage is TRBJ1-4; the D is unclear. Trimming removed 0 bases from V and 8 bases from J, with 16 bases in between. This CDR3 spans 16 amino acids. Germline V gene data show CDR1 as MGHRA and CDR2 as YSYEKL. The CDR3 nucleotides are TGCGCCAGCAGCCAAGATATTGCTCTCATAGGGGAAAAACTGTTTTTT. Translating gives CASSQDIALIGEKLFF.

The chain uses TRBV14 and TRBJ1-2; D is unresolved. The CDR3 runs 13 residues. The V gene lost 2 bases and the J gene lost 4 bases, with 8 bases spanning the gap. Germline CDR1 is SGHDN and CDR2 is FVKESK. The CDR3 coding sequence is TGTGCCAGCAGCCAAATGATTGGCTATGGCTACACCTTC. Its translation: CASSQMIGYGYTF.

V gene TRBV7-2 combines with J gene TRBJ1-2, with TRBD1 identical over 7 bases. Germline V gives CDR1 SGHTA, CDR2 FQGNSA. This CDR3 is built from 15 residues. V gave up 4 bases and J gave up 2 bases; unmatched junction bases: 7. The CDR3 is CASSSHMGQNYGYTF. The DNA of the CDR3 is TGTGCCAGCAGCTCCCATATGGGACAGAACTATGGCTACACCTTC.

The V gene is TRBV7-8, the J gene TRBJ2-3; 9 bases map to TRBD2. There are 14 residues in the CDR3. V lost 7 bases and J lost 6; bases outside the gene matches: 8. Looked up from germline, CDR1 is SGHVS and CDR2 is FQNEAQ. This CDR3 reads CASIPREGRDTQYF. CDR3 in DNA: TGTGCCAGCATTCCGCGGGAGGGCCGGGATACGCAGTATTTT.

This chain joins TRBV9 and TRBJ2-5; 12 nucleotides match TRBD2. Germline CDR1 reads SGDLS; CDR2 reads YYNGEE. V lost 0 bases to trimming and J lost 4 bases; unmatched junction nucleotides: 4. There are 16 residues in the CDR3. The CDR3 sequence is CASSVASGGARETQYF. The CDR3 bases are TGTGCCAGCAGCGTAGCTAGCGGGGGGGCCCGAGAGACCCAGTACTTC.

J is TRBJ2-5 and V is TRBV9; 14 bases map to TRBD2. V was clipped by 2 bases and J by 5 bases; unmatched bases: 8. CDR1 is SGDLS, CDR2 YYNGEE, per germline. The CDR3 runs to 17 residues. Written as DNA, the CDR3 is TGTGCCAGCAGCGTTGGGACTAGCGGGGGTGTGGGGGAGACCCAGTACTTC. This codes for CASSVGTSGGVGETQYF.

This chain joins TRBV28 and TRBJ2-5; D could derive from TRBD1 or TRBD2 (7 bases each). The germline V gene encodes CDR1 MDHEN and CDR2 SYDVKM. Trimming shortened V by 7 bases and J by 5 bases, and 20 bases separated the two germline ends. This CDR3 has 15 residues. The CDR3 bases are TGTGCCAGCACCCTGGGAGGGGGCGGGTTGGAGACCCAGTACTTC. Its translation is CASTLGGGGLETQYF.

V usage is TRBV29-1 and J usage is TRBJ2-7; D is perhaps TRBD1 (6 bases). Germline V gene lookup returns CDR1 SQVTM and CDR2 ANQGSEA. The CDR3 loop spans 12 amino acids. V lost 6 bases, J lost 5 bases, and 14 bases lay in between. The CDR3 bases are TGCAGCGTCCTACAGGGTATCGACGAGCAGTACTTC. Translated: CSVLQGIDEQYF.

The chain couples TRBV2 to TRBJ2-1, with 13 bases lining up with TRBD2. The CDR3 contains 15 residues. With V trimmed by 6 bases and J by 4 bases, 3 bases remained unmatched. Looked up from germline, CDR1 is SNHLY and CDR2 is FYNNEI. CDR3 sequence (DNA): TGTGCCAGCAGGCGACTAGCGGGGGGATACAATGAGCAGTTCTTC. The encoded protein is CASRRLAGGYNEQFF. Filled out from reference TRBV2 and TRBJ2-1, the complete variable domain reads EPEVTQTPSHQVTQMGQEVILRCVPISNHLYFYWYRQILGQKVEFLVSFYNNEISEKSEIFDDQFSVERPDGSNFTLKIRSTKLEDSAMYFCASRRLAGGYNEQFFGPGTRLTVL.

The CDR3 nucleotides are TGCGCCAGCCGACTTGAGGGGAACTACGAGCAGTACTTC. Protein sequence: CASRLEGNYEQYF. The chain has TRBV5-1 and TRBJ2-7; D is perhaps TRBD1 or TRBD2 (5 bases each). The CDR3 runs 13 residues. The germline CDR1 and CDR2 sequences are SGHRS and YFSETQ. Trimming left V 7 bases short and J 3 bases short, with 14 bases between.

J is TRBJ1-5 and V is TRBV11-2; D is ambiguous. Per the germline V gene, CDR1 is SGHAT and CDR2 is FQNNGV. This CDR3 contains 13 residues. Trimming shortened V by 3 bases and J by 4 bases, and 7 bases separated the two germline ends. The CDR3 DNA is TGTGCCAGCAGCTTTTTACCTAATCAGCCCCAGCATTTT. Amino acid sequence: CASSFLPNQPQHF.

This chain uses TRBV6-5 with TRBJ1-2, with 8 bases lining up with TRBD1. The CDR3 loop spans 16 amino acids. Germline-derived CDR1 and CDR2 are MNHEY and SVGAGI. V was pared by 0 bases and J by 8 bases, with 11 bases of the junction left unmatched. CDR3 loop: CASSYSKKTGAAGYTF. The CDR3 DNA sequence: TGTGCCAGCAGTTACTCAAAAAAGACAGGGGCGGCGGGCTACACCTTC.